One sample yielded the 27 T cell receptor beta chains listed below, sequenced in a study of cytomegalovirus exposure and HLA in healthy donors. PCR involved 60 Vbeta and 13 Jbeta primers. Some clones are missing from TCRdb's copy, which holds only in-frame ones; the method was immunoSEQ multiplex PCR. The table includes 120,000 or so clones, approximately 77% detected once. Sequencing was performed on PBMCs. These receptor sequences come from a man between 18 and 35 years old in good health and CMV-seronegative.

CDR3 DNA sequence: TGTGCCAGCAGCCTGGACAGGGGCAAAAACATTCAGTACTTC. Its translation is CASSLDRGKNIQYF. The chain uses TRBV5-8 and TRBJ2-4, with 9 bases lining up with TRBD1. Losses at the gene ends were 4 bases for V and 3 bases for J; bases not matched to a gene: 2. Looked up from germline, CDR1 is SGHTS and CDR2 is YDEGEE. CDR3 length: 14 residues.

This rearrangement joins TRBV18 to TRBJ1-1, with D perhaps TRBD1 (5 bases). The CDR3 contains 16 residues. Trimming cost V 2 bases and J 3 bases, with 16 bases left between them. The germline V gene has CDR1 KGHSH and CDR2 LQKENI. The CDR3 region is CASSPSRTGDYTEAFF. In nucleotides, the CDR3 is TGTGCCAGCTCACCATCTCGAACAGGAGATTACACTGAAGCTTTCTTT. The variable domain in full, completed from reference TRBV18 and TRBJ1-1, reads NAGVMQNPRHLVRRRGQEARLRCSPMKGHSHVYWYRQLPEEGLKFMVYLQKENIIDESGMPKERFSAEFPKEGPSILRIQQVVRGDSAAYFCASSPSRTGDYTEAFFGQGTRLTVV.

The chain has TRBV6-1 and TRBJ2-7, with 9 bases lining up with TRBD1. Germline values: CDR1 MNHNS, CDR2 SASEGT. Trimming took 6 bases from V and 1 from J; bases not matched to a gene: 7. The CDR3 loop spans 15 amino acids. CDR3 protein: CASRTGGKRSYEQYF. The CDR3 bases are TGTGCCAGCAGGACAGGGGGGAAACGGTCCTACGAGCAGTACTTC.

The genes are TRBV7-2 and TRBJ1-2; the D is unclear. Trimming left V 3 bases short and J 1 base short, with 9 bases between. There are 14 residues in the CDR3. Germline loops: CDR1 SGHTA, CDR2 FQGNSA. The CDR3 DNA reads as TGTGCCAGCAGCTTTGGGAGTTTTAACTATGGCTACACCTTC. Translation: CASSFGSFNYGYTF.

The gene calls are TRBV6-4 and TRBJ2-1; 14 nucleotides line up with TRBD2. This CDR3 region has 14 residues. Germline assignment: CDR1 MRHNA and CDR2 SNTAGT. Trimming cost V 4 bases and J 7 bases; bases outside gene matches: 0. The CDR3 loop is CASSGLAGGNEQFF. In DNA form, the CDR3 reads TGTGCCAGCAGTGGACTAGCGGGGGGGAATGAGCAGTTCTTC.

The chain joins TRBV19 to TRBJ1-4; D gene uncertain. This CDR3 has 13 amino acids. V lost 6 bases and J 0 bases, leaving 5 bases between the germline ends. CDR1 and CDR2 (germline): LNHDA, SQIVND (reference sequence). Here the CDR3 reads CASRAATNEKLFF. For the CDR3, the DNA is TGTGCCAGTAGGGCCGCAACTAATGAAAAACTGTTTTTT.

The chain uses TRBV6-5 and TRBJ2-1, with a tentative D call TRBD2 (5 bases). The germline V gene has CDR1 MNHEY and CDR2 SVGAGI. The CDR3 length is 11 residues. Trimming cost V 7 bases and J 7 bases, with 8 bases left between them. CDR3 nucleotides: TGTGCCAGCACCACGGGGAATGAGCAGTTCTTC. Translating gives CASTTGNEQFF.

The V gene is TRBV18, the J gene TRBJ1-5; 7 positions match TRBD1. The CDR3 runs 15 residues. Trimming at V came to 4 bases and at J to 1 base, leaving 4 bases not matched to a gene. Germline CDR1 KGHSH, CDR2 LQKENI. The CDR3 sequence is CASSLDRVSNQPQHF. The CDR3 region has the DNA TGTGCCAGCTCACTAGACAGGGTAAGCAATCAGCCCCAGCATTTT.

V gene TRBV7-2 combines with J gene TRBJ1-2, with a tentative D call TRBD1 (5 bases). Trimming cost V 5 bases and J 9 bases, with 25 bases left between them. Per germline, CDR1 SGHTA and CDR2 FQGNSA. The CDR3 has 16 residues. CDR3 in amino acids: CASSPGRTTWERSYTF. The CDR3 DNA reads TGTGCCAGCAGCCCGGGACGGACTACGTGGGAGCGAAGCTACACCTTC.

V is TRBV5-5 and J is TRBJ1-5; TRBD1 might be the D (5 bases). The germline V gene encodes CDR1 SGHKS and CDR2 YYEKEE (reference sequence). V lost 1 base and J 0 bases, leaving 11 bases between the germline ends. The CDR3 is made up of 16 amino acids. The CDR3 DNA is TGTGCCAGCAGCTTGACCGGGGGGGATAGCAATCAGCCCCAGCATTTT. This translates into CASSLTGGDSNQPQHF.

V usage is TRBV28 and J usage is TRBJ1-5, with TRBD1 identical over 9 bases. The V gene's germline CDR1 is MDHEN and CDR2 SYDVKM. With 5 bases clipped from V and 3 bases from J, the junction kept 5 bases outside the gene matches. This CDR3 is 15 amino acids long. CDR3 nucleotide sequence: TGTGCCAGCAGTCCCGGACAGGGGAACAATCAGCCCCAGCATTTT. Its translation: CASSPGQGNNQPQHF.

The chain employs TRBV7-8 and TRBJ1-6; weak D call: TRBD1 (5 bases). With 1 base removed from V and 15 bases from J, the gap between germline ends came to 13 bases. The CDR3 runs 13 residues. Germline lookup yields CDR1 SGHVS and CDR2 FQNEAQ. The DNA for the CDR3 is TGTGCCAGCAGCTTAGGCAGACAAACAGGCCTCCACTTT. This gives the protein CASSLGRQTGLHF.

The genes are TRBV2 and TRBJ2-5; the D is unclear. V lost 4 bases and J 10 bases, leaving 19 bases between the germline ends. This CDR3 has 14 residues. Germline V gene data show CDR1 as SNHLY and CDR2 as FYNNEI. The CDR3 DNA reads as TGTGCCAGCAGTGTGAGTCGCTTCCTACCCGACCAGTACTTC. The encoded protein is CASSVSRFLPDQYF.

V usage is TRBV7-8 and J usage is TRBJ1-1, with TRBD1 matching over 8 bases. CDR1 and CDR2 from the germline V gene are SGHVS and FQNEAQ. There are 15 residues in the CDR3. V was clipped by 4 bases and J by 4 bases; unmatched bases: 8. The CDR3 sequence is CASSYGQGQATEAFF. The CDR3 nucleotides are TGTGCCAGCAGCTACGGACAGGGCCAAGCCACTGAAGCTTTCTTT.

The chain carries TRBV5-4 and TRBJ1-2; D is perhaps TRBD1 (5 bases). V was pared by 5 bases and J by 8 bases, with 22 bases between. The germline gives CDR1 SGHNT, CDR2 YYREEE (reference sequence). The CDR3 extends over 15 amino acids. The CDR3 DNA reads as TGTGCCAGCAGTATTTGGACAAGCCCGGGCGGAGGCTACACCTTC. This sequence encodes CASSIWTSPGGGYTF.

V and J are TRBV6-6 and TRBJ2-1; the D gene is possibly TRBD1 (6 bases). With 5 bases removed from V and 3 bases from J, the gap between germline ends came to 8 bases. Germline V CDR1 and CDR2: MNHNY, SVGAGI (reference sequence). The CDR3 consists of 13 residues. As DNA, the CDR3 is TGTGCCAGCAGTCCACAGGGCTACAATGAGCAGTTCTTC. The encoded protein is CASSPQGYNEQFF.

The chain recombines TRBV27 with TRBJ2-4; a possible D gene is TRBD1 (5 bases). CDR1 is MNHEY and CDR2 is SMNVEV in the germline V gene (reference sequence). Trimming shortened V by 5 bases and J by 0 bases, and 11 bases separated the two germline ends. The CDR3 totals 15 residues. The DNA of the CDR3 is TGTGCCAGCAGTCCCTATGGGGCAGCCAAAAACATTCAGTACTTC. This codes for CASSPYGAAKNIQYF.

This rearrangement joins TRBV14 to TRBJ2-1; 14 bases line up with TRBD2. CDR1 and CDR2 from the germline V gene are SGHDN and FVKESK. Germline trimming cut 2 bases from V and 7 bases from J; bases unmatched to any gene: 1. CDR3 length equals 15 residues. This CDR3 reads CASSQWTSGGNEQFF. The CDR3 DNA reads as TGTGCCAGCAGCCAATGGACTAGCGGGGGGAATGAGCAGTTCTTC.

This clone was detected a few times. V gene TRBV5-1 combines with J gene TRBJ1-1; TRBD1 is a possible D gene (5 bases). The CDR3 is 14 amino acids. The germline V gene encodes CDR1 SGHRS and CDR2 YFSETQ. V lost 5 bases and J 6 bases, leaving 17 bases between the germline ends. The CDR3 spells CASRNAQGGAEAFF. CDR3 nucleotides: TGCGCCAGCAGAAATGCTCAGGGTGGGGCTGAAGCTTTCTTT.

This clone occurred a few times. The J gene is TRBJ2-2, the V gene TRBV9; 12 bases line up with TRBD2. CDR1 and CDR2 (germline): SGDLS, YYNGEE. This CDR3 region has 19 residues. V lost 0 bases to trimming and J lost 2 bases; unmatched junction nucleotides: 8. CDR3 loop: CASSVVPASGGANTGELFF. The CDR3 DNA reads as TGTGCCAGCAGCGTAGTCCCGGCTAGCGGGGGGGCAAACACCGGGGAGCTGTTTTTT. Variable domain in full (rest from reference TRBV9 and TRBJ2-2): DSGVTQTPKHLITATGQRVTLRCSPRSGDLSVYWYQQSLDQGLQFLIQYYNGEERAKGNILERFSAQQFPDLHSELNLSSLELGDSALYFCASSVVPASGGANTGELFFGEGSRLTVL.

This sequence joins TRBV7-7 and TRBJ2-3; TRBD1 is a possible D gene (5 bases). There are 14 residues in the CDR3. V lost 4 bases to trimming and J lost 3 bases, with 11 bases between them. In germline, CDR1 is SSHAT, CDR2 FNYEAQ (reference sequence). CDR3: CASSSGSATDTQYF. DNA for the CDR3: TGTGCCAGCAGCTCAGGGTCTGCGACAGATACGCAGTATTTT.

The V gene is TRBV6-1, the J gene TRBJ2-7, with 8 positions matching TRBD1. Germline-derived CDR1 and CDR2 are MNHNS and SASEGT. The CDR3 is made up of 14 amino acids. The ends lost 7 bases at V and 7 bases at J; junction bases unmatched: 12. As DNA, the CDR3 is TGTGCCAGCAAAGGACAGGGCATCAAGGGTGAGCAGTACTTC. Encoded protein: CASKGQGIKGEQYF.

This sequence joins TRBV6-5 and TRBJ2-1, with 7 positions matching TRBD1. The CDR3 contains 14 residues. With 5 bases clipped from V and 4 bases from J, the junction kept 5 bases outside the gene matches. Looked up from germline, CDR1 is MNHEY and CDR2 is SVGAGI. In DNA form, the CDR3 reads TGTGCCAGCAGTACCGGACAGGATTACAATGAGCAGTTCTTC. Residues: CASSTGQDYNEQFF.

This sequence joins TRBV6-1 and TRBJ1-4; tentative D call: TRBD1 (5 bases). The CDR3 consists of 14 residues. Germline CDR1 MNHNS, CDR2 SASEGT. V lost 1 base and J 4 bases, leaving 7 bases between the germline ends. The chain's CDR3 is CASSEVRGNEKLFF. The CDR3 DNA reads as TGTGCCAGCAGTGAAGTTAGGGGTAATGAAAAACTGTTTTTT.

This chain joins TRBV2 and TRBJ2-6, with D maybe TRBD2 (5 bases). The ends were cut back, 4 bases at V and 0 bases at J, with 13 bases in the middle. CDR3 length equals 17 residues. CDR1 is SNHLY and CDR2 is FYNNEI in the germline V gene. In nucleotides, the CDR3 is TGTGCCAGCAGTGCCCCTGGGAGCCTCTCTGGGGCCAACGTCCTGACTTTC. This codes for CASSAPGSLSGANVLTF.

CDR3 sequence reads: CATSRDRVPLTDTQYF. CDR3 nucleotide sequence: TGTGCCACCAGCAGAGATAGAGTTCCTCTCACAGATACGCAGTATTTT. The V call is TRBV15, the J call TRBJ2-3; D is ambiguous. V gave up 0 bases and J gave up 2 bases, with 12 bases separating them. CDR1 is LNHNV, CDR2 YYDKDF, per germline (reference sequence). The CDR3 covers 16 residues.

In this sample, this clone turned up a few times. V is TRBV7-6 and J is TRBJ2-7; 10 positions agree with TRBD1. Germline V gene data show CDR1 as SGHVS and CDR2 as FNYEAQ. This CDR3 is built from 17 residues. V shed 0 bases and J 2 bases; nucleotides not matched to a gene: 7. The CDR3 nucleotides read TGTGCCAGCAGCTTAGCGCCGCCCGGGACAGGGGCCTACGAGCAGTACTTC. As protein: CASSLAPPGTGAYEQYF.